This entry lists 18 T cell receptor beta chains sequenced from one sample in a study of CD8 T cells in Susac syndrome. Reverse transcription used about 0.45 to 1 ug RNA and random hexamers. TCRdb re-analysed the immunoSEQ multiplex PCR reads in MiXCR, keeping a single row per CDR3 protein. The sample includes under 300,000 distinct CDR3 sequences, almost 97% of them seen just once. The specimen was CD4+ T cells from PBMCs. All receptors come from a human donor with Susac syndrome.

The CDR3 loop reads CASSPSGRTEQYF. DNA for the CDR3: TGTGCCAGCTCACCATCTGGTCGGACAGAGCAGTACTTC. The rearrangement joins TRBV18 to TRBJ2-7, with D perhaps TRBD1 (5 bases). V shed 2 bases and J shed 7 bases, with 12 bases lying between them. CDR3 length equals 13 residues. Germline V gene data show CDR1 as KGHSH and CDR2 as LQKENI.

In this sample, this clonotype turned up once. The chain employs TRBV29-1 and TRBJ2-3; D gene uncertain. The germline V gene has CDR1 SQVTM and CDR2 ANQGSEA. There are 12 residues in the CDR3. The V gene lost 0 bases and the J gene lost 4 bases, with 5 bases spanning the gap. The CDR3 reads CSVEDWADTQYF. Written as DNA, the CDR3 is TGCAGCGTTGAAGATTGGGCAGATACGCAGTATTTT.

The rearrangement uses TRBV11-1 and TRBJ1-2; 8 positions agree with TRBD1. Trimming at V came to 4 bases and at J to 4 bases, leaving 5 bases not matched to a gene. The CDR3 contains 14 residues. Germline CDR1 and CDR2: SGHAT and FQDESV (reference sequence). CDR3 sequence reads: CASSSRTGPYGYTF. The CDR3 DNA sequence: TGTGCCAGCAGCTCCCGGACAGGGCCCTATGGCTACACCTTC. The entire variable domain, with the rest obtained from reference TRBV11-1 and TRBJ1-2, is as follows: EAEVAQSPRYKITEKSQAVAFWCDPISGHATLYWYRQILGQGPELLVQFQDESVVDDSQLPKDRFSAERLKGVDSTLKIQPAELGDSAMYLCASSSRTGPYGYTFGSGTRLTVV.

The chain has TRBV29-1 and TRBJ2-1; D is tentatively TRBD1 or TRBD2 (5 bases each). In germline, CDR1 is SQVTM, CDR2 ANQGSEA. The CDR3 loop spans 14 amino acids. The germline V and J ends were trimmed by 3 bases and 6 bases, with 15 bases remaining between them. This CDR3 reads CSVERGTSLNEQFF. Here the CDR3 DNA reads TGCAGCGTTGAGAGGGGAACGAGCCTCAATGAGCAGTTCTTC.

The chain links TRBV20-1 to TRBJ2-1, with 12 nucleotides matching TRBD1. The CDR3 is 14 residues long. V lost 6 bases, J lost 7 bases, and 7 bases stayed unmatched. The V gene's germline CDR1 is DFQATT and CDR2 SNEGSKA (reference sequence). DNA for the CDR3: TGCAGTGCAGAGGGACAGGGGGCGCAGAATGAGCAGTTCTTC. The encoded protein is CSAEGQGAQNEQFF.

On this clonotype itself: A junction end diverges from the germline sequence, so it may reflect a read error. The CDR3 DNA is TGTGCCACCAGTGAGTCAGGGGCCAATCACAATGAGCAGTTCTTC. Its protein product is CATSESGANHNEQFF. This sequence joins TRBV10-3 and TRBJ2-1; the D gene is possibly TRBD1 (6 bases). The CDR3 consists of 15 residues. Per germline, CDR1 ENHRY and CDR2 SYGVKD.

The chain links TRBV30 to TRBJ2-1; 9 bases match TRBD2. Losses at the gene ends were 4 bases for V and 7 bases for J; bases not matched to a gene: 14. Looked up from germline, CDR1 is GTSNPN and CDR2 is SVGIG (reference sequence). This CDR3 is built from 16 residues. The CDR3 DNA follows: TGTGCCTGGAATGCCGGTGGGGGACTAGCTGGGAATGAGCAGTTCTTC. This gives the protein CAWNAGGGLAGNEQFF.

V gene TRBV28 combines with J gene TRBJ2-7; D is possibly TRBD2 (6 bases). Looked up from germline, CDR1 is MDHEN and CDR2 is SYDVKM. Trimming removed 5 bases from V and 4 bases from J, with 18 bases in between. CDR3 length: 15 residues. The DNA of the CDR3 is TGTGCCAGCAGTAGGTTTCGGGGGTACCCTTACGAGCAGTACTTC. The encoded protein is CASSRFRGYPYEQYF.

V is TRBV20-1 and J is TRBJ2-3, with no clear D. Per the germline V gene, CDR1 is DFQATT and CDR2 is SNEGSKA (reference sequence). CDR3 length: 12 residues. Deletions cut 3 bases from V and 5 bases from J, with 9 bases between. CDR3 protein: CSASPRRDTQYF. The CDR3 DNA reads TGCAGTGCTAGTCCCAGACGAGATACGCAGTATTTT.

The chain combines TRBV29-1 with TRBJ1-1; no clear D. The V gene lost 6 bases and the J gene lost 1 base, with 18 bases spanning the gap. CDR3 length equals 15 residues. Germline V gives CDR1 SQVTM, CDR2 ANQGSEA. CDR3 amino acids: CSVNKGGQKNTEAFF. CDR3 DNA: TGCAGCGTCAATAAAGGTGGGCAGAAGAACACTGAAGCTTTCTTT.

The CDR3 is CASSYLNTEAFF. CDR3 sequence (DNA): TGTGCCAGCAGTTATCTGAACACTGAAGCTTTCTTT. The chain carries TRBV28 and TRBJ1-1; D not certain. The CDR3 is 12 amino acids. Trimming removed 4 bases from V and 0 bases from J, with 3 bases in between. Germline V gene data show CDR1 as MDHEN and CDR2 as SYDVKM.

This sequence joins TRBV20-1 and TRBJ2-3; TRBD2 might be the D (6 bases). The germline V gene encodes CDR1 DFQATT and CDR2 SNEGSKA (reference sequence). Trimming stripped 5 bases from V and 6 bases from J, with 12 bases between. The CDR3 spans 12 residues. CDR3 DNA sequence: TGCAGTGCTCCTGCGGGGCGTGATACGCAGTATTTT. Translating gives CSAPAGRDTQYF.

The chain employs TRBV14 and TRBJ2-1; 7 nucleotides line up with TRBD1. The V segment lost 0 bases and the J segment 4 bases; nucleotides outside the gene matches: 6. The CDR3 runs to 16 residues. Germline loops: CDR1 SGHDN, CDR2 FVKESK. CDR3 nucleotides: TGTGCCAGCAGCCAAGATTTGCAGGGGGATTACAATGAGCAGTTCTTC. Translated, it gives CASSQDLQGDYNEQFF.

In its sample, this clonotype was seen once. The CDR3 DNA sequence: TGTGCCAGCAGGCGGACGGGCGGAATTTACGAGCAGTACTTC. It is translated as CASRRTGGIYEQYF. The chain carries TRBV5-6 and TRBJ2-7, with D hard to call. This CDR3 has 14 residues. Trimming removed 5 bases at V and 4 bases at J, with 16 bases between. Looked up from germline, CDR1 is SGHDT and CDR2 is YYEEEE.

The J gene is TRBJ2-3, the V gene TRBV30; D gene unclear. The CDR3 has 13 residues. The V end was cut by 1 base, the J end by 3 bases, with 8 bases between. Germline loops: CDR1 GTSNPN, CDR2 SVGIG (reference sequence). The CDR3 sequence: CAWSGLGTDTQYF. The CDR3 DNA reads TGTGCCTGGAGTGGTTTGGGGACAGATACGCAGTATTTT.

J is TRBJ1-1 and V is TRBV18; the D is unclear. The length of the CDR3 is 13 residues. The germline V and J ends were trimmed by 3 bases and 11 bases, with 16 bases remaining between them. CDR1 and CDR2 from the germline V gene are KGHSH and LQKENI. As DNA, the CDR3 is TGTGCCAGCTCACCCAGTGGCGGGTCACGGGCTTTCTTT. It codes for CASSPSGGSRAFF.

The chain employs TRBV3-1 and TRBJ1-1; D unclear. The germline gives CDR1 LGHDT, CDR2 YNNKEL (reference sequence). The CDR3 totals 14 residues. V was pared by 5 bases and J by 0 bases, with 10 bases between. CDR3 in amino acids: CASSIPGMNTEAFF. The CDR3 DNA reads as TGTGCCAGCAGCATCCCCGGCATGAACACTGAAGCTTTCTTT.

The chain is built from TRBV20-1 and TRBJ2-5; D perhaps matches TRBD2 (6 bases). CDR1 is DFQATT and CDR2 is SNEGSKA in the germline V gene (reference sequence). Trimming took off 1 base at V and 0 bases at J, with 18 bases between the two ends. The CDR3 consists of 17 residues. In DNA form, the CDR3 reads TGCAGTGCTAGAGGTGCCCGGGAGAAGGGAAACCAAGAGACCCAGTACTTC. Its protein product is CSARGAREKGNQETQYF.